This T cell receptor beta chain was sequenced for a study of blood T cell repertoires in COVID-19. The wider study: The United States, Italy and Spain were the sources of the acute and convalescent COVID-19 samples. PBMCs, B-cell-depleted T cells, or T cells were the source of the cDNA or gDNA that made up the material.

As handled by the study authors: The assay estimated nucleated cells by amplifying reference gene primers. TCRdb's table, derived via immunoSEQ multiplex PCR, lists solely in-frame clones and lacks some. V and J calls and clone size are as listed in that table; D and trimming were resolved from the DNA. The repertoire consists of a few hundred thousand clones, with 70% to 85% occurring once and the leading ten covering around 1.5%. This CDR3 has 14 amino acids. Trimming stripped 5 bases from V and 5 bases from J, with 13 bases between. From germline, CDR1 is LGHDT and CDR2 YNNKEL (reference sequence).

Input material: peripheral blood. The sequence was obtained from a woman aged 40 to 55 who had recovered from COVID-19. The rearrangement links TRBV3-1 (or the pseudogene TRBV3-2) to TRBJ1-5, with D unresolved. DNA of the CDR3: TGTGCCAGCAGCTCCCCGGGTTTAGATCAGCCCCAGCATTTT. The encoded protein is CASSSPGLDQPQHF.